A single sample gave rise to the 28 T cell receptor beta chains below, sequenced in a study of response to subunit inactivated influenza vaccine. Each CDR3 protein gets one entry after TCRdb re-called the RT-PCR reads with MiXCR. Among approximately 700,000 distinct CDR3 sequences listed, approximately 14% were seen once. The source material was PBMCs from blood, sampled 14 to 15 days before vaccination. These receptors were taken from a man aged 50-60 years who received an inactivated influenza vaccine.

This chain connects TRBV7-9 to TRBJ2-1; TRBD2 agrees at 13 bases. The CDR3 sequence is 14 residues long. Germline V lookup: CDR1 SEHNR, CDR2 FQNEAQ (reference sequence). V lost 4 bases, J lost 9 bases, and 3 bases stayed unmatched. CDR3 amino acids: CASSSGLAGVEQFF. The CDR3, as DNA: TGTGCCAGCAGCTCCGGACTAGCGGGGGTTGAGCAGTTCTTC.

This clonotype showed up just a few times. The rearrangement links TRBV5-4 to TRBJ2-2, with 11 bases that match TRBD1. Germline CDR1 reads SGHNT; CDR2 reads YYREEE (reference sequence). The V segment lost 2 bases and the J segment 6 bases; nucleotides outside the gene matches: 9. CDR3 size: 17 residues. The CDR3 DNA reads TGTGCCAGCAGCTTATACCCGGGACAGGGGGGATCCGGGGAGCTGTTTTTT. It encodes CASSLYPGQGGSGELFF. Filled out from reference TRBV5-4 and TRBJ2-2, the complete variable domain reads ETGVTQSPTHLIKTRGQQVTLRCSSQSGHNTVSWYQQALGQGPQFIFQYYREEENGRGNFPPRFSGLQFPNYSSELNVNALELDDSALYLCASSLYPGQGGSGELFFGEGSRLTVL.

This clonotype was found a few times. The chain recombines TRBV29-1 with TRBJ2-7; 8 nucleotides match TRBD1. Germline CDR1 reads SQVTM; CDR2 reads ANQGSEA. Germline trimming cut 0 bases from V and 3 bases from J; bases unmatched to any gene: 7. The CDR3 loop spans 15 amino acids. The chain's CDR3 is CSVEDQVTGDYEQYF. Here the CDR3 DNA reads TGCAGCGTTGAAGATCAGGTGACAGGGGACTACGAGCAGTACTTC.

This clonotype has just a few counts. The rearrangement joins TRBV4-2 to TRBJ1-6; D perhaps matches TRBD1 (6 bases). V lost 1 base, J lost 8 bases, and 15 bases lay in between. The CDR3 covers 16 residues. CDR1 is LGHNA, CDR2 YNFKEQ, per germline. CDR3 sequence reads: CASSQVGGRMDSPLHF. The CDR3 DNA reads TGTGCCAGCAGCCAAGTTGGGGGCAGGATGGATTCACCCCTCCACTTT.

The rearrangement uses TRBV10-2 and TRBJ1-1; D is ambiguous. Germline CDR1 is WSHSY and CDR2 is SAAADI. V was pared by 6 bases and J by 0 bases, with 11 bases between. This CDR3 has 14 amino acids. CDR3 in amino acids: CASRGGPLNTEAFF. DNA of the CDR3: TGCGCCAGCAGAGGTGGCCCCCTGAACACTGAAGCTTTCTTT.

This clonotype showed up many times. This rearrangement joins TRBV12-3 or TRBV12-4 to TRBJ1-2; D is uncertain. V was shortened by 7 bases and J by 2 bases, with 8 bases between the two germline ends. The CDR3 is 12 amino acids. This CDR3 reads CASKDLNYGYTF. In DNA form, the CDR3 reads TGTGCCAGCAAGGACCTAAACTATGGCTACACCTTC.

A few counts support this clonotype. V gene TRBV5-1 combines with J gene TRBJ2-7; 11 bases match TRBD2. Losses at the gene ends were 3 bases for V and 6 bases for J; bases not matched to a gene: 14. Germline V gene lookup returns CDR1 SGHRS and CDR2 YFSETQ. CDR3 length equals 17 residues. The CDR3 DNA sequence: TGCGCCAGCAGCTCAGGAACCATAGCGGGAGGGCCCGGCGAGCAGTACTTC. It is translated as CASSSGTIAGGPGEQYF.

The chain is built from TRBV30 and TRBJ2-6; D possibly corresponds to TRBD2 (6 bases). The CDR3 is 17 amino acids. Germline V gene lookup returns CDR1 GTSNPN and CDR2 SVGIG (reference sequence). V lost 4 bases, J lost 0 bases, and 16 bases lay in between. CDR3: CAWTGLSGASGANVLTF. The CDR3 coding sequence is TGTGCCTGGACTGGACTATCGGGAGCCTCTGGGGCCAACGTCCTGACTTTC.

This clonotype appeared a few times. The V call is TRBV3-1, the J call TRBJ2-2, with D hard to call. Trimming cost V 3 bases and J 4 bases, with 12 bases left between them. This CDR3 spans 15 amino acids. Germline-derived CDR1 and CDR2 are LGHDT and YNNKEL (reference sequence). The CDR3 sequence: CASSQGRLATGELFF. The CDR3 DNA sequence: TGTGCCAGCAGCCAGGGCAGGTTGGCCACCGGGGAGCTGTTTTTT.

The chain recombines TRBV11-2 with TRBJ2-7; 8 bases are a match to TRBD1. The CDR3 consists of 17 residues. V was pared by 1 base and J by 6 bases, with 14 bases of the junction left unmatched. From germline, CDR1 is SGHAT and CDR2 FQNNGV. The CDR3 coding sequence is TGTGCCAGCAGCTTAGTTGTAGCGGACAGGGACGGGGCCGAGCAGTACTTC. Protein sequence: CASSLVVADRDGAEQYF.

V is TRBV5-1 and J is TRBJ1-2; D is perhaps TRBD1 (5 bases). CDR1 and CDR2 from the germline V gene are SGHRS and YFSETQ. Trimming cost V 4 bases and J 5 bases, with 18 bases left between them. The CDR3 runs 15 residues. CDR3 sequence: CASSQTAGKGYGYTF. The CDR3 nucleotides are TGCGCCAGCAGCCAGACAGCGGGAAAGGGGTATGGCTACACCTTC.

This clonotype was seen more than once but under ten times. The rearrangement joins TRBV20-1 to TRBJ1-6; 7 positions agree with TRBD1. Unmatched junction bases numbered 9, after V lost 6 bases and J lost 7 bases. CDR1 and CDR2 from the germline V gene are DFQATT and SNEGSKA (reference sequence). The CDR3 consists of 14 residues. CDR3 region: CSAPHQGENSPLHF. As DNA, the CDR3 is TGCAGTGCGCCCCATCAGGGGGAAAATTCACCCCTCCACTTT.

This clonotype showed up just a few times. This chain connects TRBV28 to TRBJ2-5; 9 bases align to TRBD1. The CDR3 is made up of 16 amino acids. Unmatched junction bases numbered 12, after V lost 5 bases and J lost 5 bases. Germline CDR1 is MDHEN and CDR2 is SYDVKM. The CDR3 region is CASSPFGTGSGETQYF. The CDR3 nucleotides read TGTGCCAGCAGTCCCTTCGGGACAGGGAGCGGCGAGACCCAGTACTTC.

This clonotype has a handful of counts. V gene TRBV18 combines with J gene TRBJ1-1, with D perhaps TRBD1 (5 bases). The CDR3 spans 14 residues. Germline-derived CDR1 and CDR2 are KGHSH and LQKENI. V lost 5 bases and J 3 bases, leaving 13 bases between the germline ends. CDR3 bases: TGTGCCAGCTCATCATCTCTGGGGGACACTGAAGCTTTCTTT. It encodes CASSSSLGDTEAFF.

In this sample, this clonotype turned up many times. In nucleotides, the CDR3 is TGTGCCAGCAGCTTGGCACCAACCGGGACCTTCCTCAGTCAGGGCTACACCTTC. Encoded protein: CASSLAPTGTFLSQGYTF. The chain is built from TRBV5-6 and TRBJ1-2; D may be TRBD1 (5 bases). The CDR3 is 18 amino acids. With 0 bases removed from V and 8 bases from J, the gap between germline ends came to 26 bases. The germline V gene encodes CDR1 SGHDT and CDR2 YYEEEE.

This chain links TRBV21-1 with TRBJ2-5. TRBV21-1 is a pseudogene segment. This CDR3 contains 11 residues. The CDR3 nucleotides are TGTGCCAGCAGCAAAGAAGAGACCCAGTACTTC. It yields the protein CASSKEETQYF.

With respect to this clonotype: A much larger clone lies one base from this, so it may be a read error. The J gene is TRBJ2-2, the V gene TRBV5-1; possibly TRBD1 or TRBD2 for D (5 bases each). Germline loops: CDR1 SGHRS, CDR2 YFSETQ. The CDR3 has 15 amino acids. The CDR3 here is CVSSLNLADSGELFF. For the CDR3, the DNA is TGCGTCAGCAGCTTGAATCTAGCAGACAGCGGGGAGCTGTTTTTT.

The V call is TRBV29-1, the J call TRBJ2-7; 10 bases map to TRBD2. With 6 bases clipped from V and 0 bases from J, the junction kept 8 bases outside the gene matches. The CDR3 loop spans 15 amino acids. In germline, CDR1 is SQVTM, CDR2 ANQGSEA. CDR3 nucleotide sequence: TGCAGCGTCCCCTTAAGCGGGGGGGCCTCCTACGAGCAGTACTTC. This codes for CSVPLSGGASYEQYF.

This chain joins TRBV4-3 and TRBJ2-4; 8 bases map to TRBD1. CDR3 length: 17 residues. The V segment lost 1 base and the J segment 1 base; nucleotides outside the gene matches: 6. Per germline, CDR1 LGHNA and CDR2 YSLEER. The CDR3: CASSQARTGSAKNIQYF. In DNA, the CDR3 is TGCGCCAGCAGCCAAGCCAGGACAGGGAGTGCCAAAAACATTCAGTACTTC.

This clonotype has just a few counts. This chain connects TRBV29-1 to TRBJ2-7; 9 positions agree with TRBD1. Germline lookup yields CDR1 SQVTM and CDR2 ANQGSEA. The junction had 12 bases not matched to a gene; V was cut back by 5 bases and J by 7 bases. CDR3 length: 14 amino acids. The CDR3 nucleotides read TGCAGCGTTCTTCCCACGGGACAGGGATGGGAGCAGTACTTC. Amino acid sequence: CSVLPTGQGWEQYF.

V and J are TRBV6-2 or TRBV6-3 and TRBJ2-7, with D maybe TRBD1 (6 bases). Trimming removed 8 bases at V and 0 bases at J, with 20 bases between. CDR1 MNHEY and CDR2 SVGEGT come from the germline V gene. The CDR3 spans 16 residues. The CDR3 coding sequence is TGTGCCAGCGCGAGATCCGGGACACTAAGCTCCTACGAGCAGTACTTC. Translated, it gives CASARSGTLSSYEQYF.

This clonotype was counted a single time. This chain links TRBV25-1 with TRBJ1-5, with D uncertain. The CDR3 is made up of 14 amino acids. CDR1 is MGHDK, CDR2 SYGVNS, per germline. The V end lost 3 bases, the J end lost 3 bases, and 9 bases lay between the germline ends. CDR3 amino acids: CASSETGNNQPQHF. CDR3 DNA: TGTGCCAGCAGTGAGACCGGAAACAATCAGCCCCAGCATTTT.

The CDR3 spells CASSHGQGSAQYF. CDR3 coding DNA: TGTGCCAGCAGCCACGGACAGGGGTCCGCCCAGTACTTC. The J gene is TRBJ2-5, the V gene TRBV3-1; 9 positions match TRBD1. J lost 9 bases, V lost 3 bases, and 5 bases had no gene match. Germline-derived CDR1 and CDR2 are LGHDT and YNNKEL (reference sequence). The CDR3 spans 13 residues.

This clonotype has a handful of counts. This chain joins TRBV5-1 and TRBJ1-1; perhaps TRBD1 as D (6 bases). V was cut by 4 bases and J by 4 bases, with 17 bases left in between. This CDR3 region has 15 residues. The germline V gene has CDR1 SGHRS and CDR2 YFSETQ. CDR3 nucleotide sequence: TGCGCCAGCAGCGCCTCAGGGGCCGGTAGCACTGAAGCTTTCTTT. This encodes CASSASGAGSTEAFF.

The genes are TRBV15 and TRBJ2-7; D is uncertain. The CDR3 runs 13 residues. V was trimmed by 5 bases and J by 3 bases, leaving 11 bases between them. Germline V gene sequence: CDR1 LNHNV, CDR2 YYDKDF (reference sequence). DNA of the CDR3: TGTGCCACCAGCTTTCCCAATGGCTACGAGCAGTACTTC. Amino acids: CATSFPNGYEQYF.

This sequence joins TRBV5-1 and TRBJ1-1; D not resolved. Germline lookup yields CDR1 SGHRS and CDR2 YFSETQ. CDR3 length: 14 amino acids. The germline V and J ends were trimmed by 0 bases and 2 bases, with 8 bases remaining between them. The CDR3 loop is CASSLAGDNTEAFF. DNA of the CDR3: TGCGCCAGCAGCTTGGCAGGAGACAACACTGAAGCTTTCTTT. The full variable domain, completed using reference TRBV5-1 and TRBJ1-1, is KAGVTQTPRYLIKTRGQQVTLSCSPISGHRSVSWYQQTPGQGLQFLFEYFSETQRNKGNFPGRFSGRQFSNSRSEMNVSTLELGDSALYLCASSLAGDNTEAFFGQGTRLTVV.

This clonotype was seen repeatedly, ten times or more. The chain uses TRBV9 and TRBJ2-1, with 9 bases lining up with TRBD2. This CDR3 spans 15 amino acids. From germline, CDR1 is SGDLS and CDR2 YYNGEE. Trimming took 2 bases from V and 6 from J; bases not matched to a gene: 6. The CDR3 coding sequence is TGTGCCAGCAGCGTCGCGGGACTAGCTAGCAATGAGCAGTTCTTC. Protein: CASSVAGLASNEQFF.

On this clonotype itself: Germline is not matched at one junction end, which may reflect a read error. DNA of the CDR3: TGCAGTGCTAGGGGAGGGACCCATCCCAGGGAGGACTTC. Translated, it gives CSARGGTHPREDF. V usage is TRBV20-1 and J usage is TRBJ2-7, with 7 bases identical to TRBD2. CDR3 length equals 13 residues. Germline lookup yields CDR1 DFQATT and CDR2 SNEGSKA (reference sequence).